The table lists the clone carrying this T cell receptor (beta chain) with a count of one. Germline and junction disagree at one end, which may indicate a read error. This CDR3 has 14 residues. Germline lookup yields CDR1 SGHRS and CDR2 YFSETQ. One entry per CDR3 protein results from TCRdb running MiXCR on the 5' RACE reads. The data contain about 62,000 distinct CDR3 sequences, under 35% of them singletons. The chain joins TRBV5-1 to TRBJ1-1, with D unclear. The TCR was taken from a female donor with breast cancer. The sample taken for sequencing was tumor-infiltrating naive CD4+ T cells sorted from the breast tumor. Subset indicated: naive CD4+ T cells, CD4+CD45RA+CD25-. The CDR3 is CATSLASSNTEAFF. The DNA for the CDR3 is TGCGCCACCAGCTTGGCTAGTTCGAACACTGAAGCTTTCTTT.